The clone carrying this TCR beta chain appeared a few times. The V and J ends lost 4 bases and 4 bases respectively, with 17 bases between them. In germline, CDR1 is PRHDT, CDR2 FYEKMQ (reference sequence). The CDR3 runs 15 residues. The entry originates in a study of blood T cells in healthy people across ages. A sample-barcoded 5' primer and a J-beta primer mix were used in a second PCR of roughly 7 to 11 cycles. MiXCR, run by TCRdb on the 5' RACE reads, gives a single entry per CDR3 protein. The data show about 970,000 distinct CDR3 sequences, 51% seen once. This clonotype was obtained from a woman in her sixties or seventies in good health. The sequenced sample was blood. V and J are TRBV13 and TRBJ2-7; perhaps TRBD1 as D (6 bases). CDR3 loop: CASSSRRDTGYEQYF. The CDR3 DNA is TGTGCCAGCAGCTCCCGCCGGGACACCGGTTACGAGCAGTACTTC.